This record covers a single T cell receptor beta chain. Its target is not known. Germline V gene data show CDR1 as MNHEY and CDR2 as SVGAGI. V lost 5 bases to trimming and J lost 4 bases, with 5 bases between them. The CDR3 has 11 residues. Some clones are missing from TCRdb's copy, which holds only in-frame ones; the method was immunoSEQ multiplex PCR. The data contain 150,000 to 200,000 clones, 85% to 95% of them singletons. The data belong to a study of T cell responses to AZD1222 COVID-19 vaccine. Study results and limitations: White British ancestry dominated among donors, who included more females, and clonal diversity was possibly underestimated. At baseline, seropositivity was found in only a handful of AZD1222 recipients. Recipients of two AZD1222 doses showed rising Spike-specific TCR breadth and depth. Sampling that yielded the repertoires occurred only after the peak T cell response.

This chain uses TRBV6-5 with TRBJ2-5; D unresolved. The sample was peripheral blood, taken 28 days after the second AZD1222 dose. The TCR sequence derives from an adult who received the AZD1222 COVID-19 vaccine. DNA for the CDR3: TGTGCCAGCAGTCCTGGAGAGACCCAGTACTTC. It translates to CASSPGETQYF.